This paragraph reports one T cell receptor beta chain. The antigen it recognizes is unknown. The data were obtained in a study of T cells expressing NK-cell markers (dated by TCRdb to between 2020 and 2021). With regard to the full study: In sorted CD3+CD56+NKG2C+, CD3+CD56+NKG2C- and CD3+CD56-NKG2C+ T-cell subsets from eight or nine donors, TCR beta-chain repertoires were profiled. Among the eight sequenced donors, seven were HCMV-seropositive and one was HCMV-seronegative. Sequencing of the libraries produced 2 x 150 bp reads on Illumina HiSeq 2000/2500, MiSeq or NextSeq. The study sequenced eight donors, all healthy volunteers chosen at random: three men and five women.

Inclusive of the bounding cysteine and phenylalanine, the CDR3 is 16 residues long. No DNA is recorded. According to the germline V gene, CDR1 reads MNHEY and CDR2 reads SVGEGT. The run used an Illumina HiSeq 2000. The TCR beta cDNA libraries were made using 5'RACE template switching, a step that added both a universal primer site and unique molecular identifiers. cDNA synthesis was primed from the TCR beta constant segment and was followed by two successive PCR amplification steps. Per the original workflow: MIGEC was used to demultiplex reads and group the reads by UMI, and MiTCR was used to assemble and quantify clonotypes. Only TCR cDNA sequences supported by at least two reads were kept to exclude erroneous sequences. The tcR package was used for downstream repertoire analysis, and clonotypes were matched across fractions by CDR3 nucleotide sequence plus V segment. Antigen specificity was annotated against VDJdb with VDJmatch, allowing one amino acid substitution in CDR3. Each entry corresponds to one CDR3 protein sequence from reads that TCRdb reprocessed, and DNA is not given. The V and J calls shown here were made by TCRdb, not taken from the authors' results. The sample's table covers some 110,000 distinct CDR3 sequences. Around 18% of the sample belongs to the ten largest clones.

HCMV serostatus was determined by detecting HCMV-specific IgG in serum with a commercial ELISA kit. Peripheral blood mononuclear cells were isolated from blood by Ficoll density gradient centrifugation. The investigation overall reported the following: In roughly 6 donors, the dominant CD3+CD56+NKG2C+ clonotypes were found to rank among the top 10 CD8+ clonotypes and to make up roughly 1.0-7.0% of CD8+ T cells. Those dominant clonotypes were again the most abundant among CD3+CD56-NKG2C+ cells in a few donors, at about 25-60.1%. Whether the expanded NKG2C-expressing T cell clones were specific for HCMV antigens was left unclear.

Sequenced: blood T cells: a sorted CD56 or NKG2C T cell subset, CD4+ or CD8+ T cells, or bulk PBMC T cells (not recorded which). Here the chain combines TRBV6-2 or TRBV6-3 and TRBJ2-5. This receptor was obtained from a woman aged 18-69 years in good health. The CDR3 protein sequence reads: CASSYRETGIQETQYF.